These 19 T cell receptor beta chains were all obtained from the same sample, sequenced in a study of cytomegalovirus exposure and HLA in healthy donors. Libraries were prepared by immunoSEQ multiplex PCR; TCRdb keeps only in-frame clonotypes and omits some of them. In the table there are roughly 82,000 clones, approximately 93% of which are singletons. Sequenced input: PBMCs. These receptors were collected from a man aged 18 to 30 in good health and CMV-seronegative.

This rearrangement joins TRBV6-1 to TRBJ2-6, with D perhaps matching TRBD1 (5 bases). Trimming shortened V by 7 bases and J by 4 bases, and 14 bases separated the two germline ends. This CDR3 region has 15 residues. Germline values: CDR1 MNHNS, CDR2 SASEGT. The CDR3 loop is CASTPTGIGANVLTF. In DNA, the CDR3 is TGTGCCAGCACCCCAACAGGCATCGGGGCCAACGTCCTGACTTTC.

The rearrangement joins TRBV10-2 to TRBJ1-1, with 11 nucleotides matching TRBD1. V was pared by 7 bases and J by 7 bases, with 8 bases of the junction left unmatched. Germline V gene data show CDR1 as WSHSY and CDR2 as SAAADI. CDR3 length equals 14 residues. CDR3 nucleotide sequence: TGCGCCAGCAAAAGGACAGGGGGCGAGAGTGAAGCTTTCTTT. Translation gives CASKRTGGESEAFF.

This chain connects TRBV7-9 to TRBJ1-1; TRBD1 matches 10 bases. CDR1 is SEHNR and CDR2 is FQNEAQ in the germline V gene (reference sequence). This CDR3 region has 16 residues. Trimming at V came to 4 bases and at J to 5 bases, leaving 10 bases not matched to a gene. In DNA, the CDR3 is TGTGCCAGCAGCTCCCCGACAGGGGGCAGGCGTACTGAAGCTTTCTTT. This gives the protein CASSSPTGGRRTEAFF. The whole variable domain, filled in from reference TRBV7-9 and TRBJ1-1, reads DTGVSQNPRHKITKRGQNVTFRCDPISEHNRLYWYRQTLGQGPEFLTYFQNEAQLEKSRLLSDRFSAERPKGSFSTLEIQRTEQGDSAMYLCASSSPTGGRRTEAFFGQGTRLTVV.

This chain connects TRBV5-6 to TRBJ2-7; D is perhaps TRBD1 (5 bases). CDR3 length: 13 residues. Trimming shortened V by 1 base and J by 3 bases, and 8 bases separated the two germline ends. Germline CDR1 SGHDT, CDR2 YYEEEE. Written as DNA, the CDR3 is TGTGCCAGCAGCTTGAGGGGCGGCTACGAGCAGTACTTC. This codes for CASSLRGGYEQYF.

CDR3 residues: CASSFQGGTEAFF. The CDR3 nucleotides read TGTGCCAGCAGTTTTCAGGGGGGCACTGAAGCTTTCTTT. The chain couples TRBV27 to TRBJ1-1; 7 bases are shared with TRBD1. This CDR3 spans 13 amino acids. The V gene end was trimmed by 3 bases and the J gene end by 4 bases; junction bases not matched to a gene: 2. Germline values: CDR1 MNHEY, CDR2 SMNVEV (reference sequence).

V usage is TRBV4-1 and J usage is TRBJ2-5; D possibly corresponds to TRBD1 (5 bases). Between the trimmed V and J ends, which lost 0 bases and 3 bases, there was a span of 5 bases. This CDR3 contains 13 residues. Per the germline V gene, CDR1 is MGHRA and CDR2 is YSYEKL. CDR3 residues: CASSQDREETQYF. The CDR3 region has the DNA TGCGCCAGCAGCCAAGACAGGGAAGAGACCCAGTACTTC.

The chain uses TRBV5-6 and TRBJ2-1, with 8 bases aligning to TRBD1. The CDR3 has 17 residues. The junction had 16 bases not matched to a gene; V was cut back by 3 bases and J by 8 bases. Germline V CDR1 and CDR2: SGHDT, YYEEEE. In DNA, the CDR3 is TGTGCCAGCAGCTCCTGGACAGGGTGGGGCCTCACGGATGAGCAGTTCTTC. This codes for CASSSWTGWGLTDEQFF.

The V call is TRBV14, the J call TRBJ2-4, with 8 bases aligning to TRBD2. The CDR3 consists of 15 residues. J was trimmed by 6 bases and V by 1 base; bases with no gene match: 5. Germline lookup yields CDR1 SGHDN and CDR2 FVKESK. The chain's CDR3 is CASSQGWRGANIQYF. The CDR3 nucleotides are TGTGCCAGCAGCCAAGGCTGGCGGGGGGCAAACATTCAGTACTTC.

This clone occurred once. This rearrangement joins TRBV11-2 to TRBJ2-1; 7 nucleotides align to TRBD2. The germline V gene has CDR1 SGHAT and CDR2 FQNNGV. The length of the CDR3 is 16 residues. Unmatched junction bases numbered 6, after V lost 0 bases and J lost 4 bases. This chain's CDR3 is CASSLESGVSYNEQFF. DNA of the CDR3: TGTGCCAGCAGCTTAGAAAGCGGGGTCTCTTACAATGAGCAGTTCTTC.

The CDR3: CASSQTGDQPQHF. Here the CDR3 DNA reads TGTGCCAGCTCCCAGACAGGGGATCAGCCCCAGCATTTT. The chain joins TRBV18 to TRBJ1-5; TRBD1 agrees at 8 bases. Germline CDR1 reads KGHSH; CDR2 reads LQKENI. Unmatched junction bases numbered 3, after V lost 6 bases and J lost 5 bases. The CDR3 is 13 residues long.

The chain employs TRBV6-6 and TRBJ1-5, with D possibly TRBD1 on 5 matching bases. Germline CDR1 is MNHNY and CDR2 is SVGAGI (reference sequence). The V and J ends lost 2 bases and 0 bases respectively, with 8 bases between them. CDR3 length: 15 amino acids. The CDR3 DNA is TGTGCCAGCAGTTACCGCGACAGTAGCAATCAGCCCCAGCATTTT. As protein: CASSYRDSSNQPQHF.

The CDR3 loop reads CAISVAGGVTDTQYF. The DNA of the CDR3 is TGTGCCATCAGTGTAGCGGGGGGAGTCACAGATACGCAGTATTTT. The chain has TRBV10-3 and TRBJ2-3; 10 bases line up with TRBD2. Trimming cost V 4 bases and J 2 bases; bases outside gene matches: 3. The CDR3 loop spans 15 amino acids. Germline V lookup: CDR1 ENHRY, CDR2 SYGVKD.

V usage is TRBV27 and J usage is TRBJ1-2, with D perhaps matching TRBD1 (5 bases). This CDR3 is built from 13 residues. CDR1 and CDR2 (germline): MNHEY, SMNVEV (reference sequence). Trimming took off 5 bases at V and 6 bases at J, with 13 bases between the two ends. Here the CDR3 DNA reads TGTGCCAGCAGTCCTCAGGGCGTGGATGGCTACACCTTC. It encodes CASSPQGVDGYTF.

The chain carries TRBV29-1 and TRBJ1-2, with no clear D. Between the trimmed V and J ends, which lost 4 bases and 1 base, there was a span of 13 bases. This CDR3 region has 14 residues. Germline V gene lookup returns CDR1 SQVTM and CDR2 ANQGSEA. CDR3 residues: CSVVRDSNNYGYTF. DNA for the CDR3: TGCAGCGTTGTGAGAGATAGCAATAACTATGGCTACACCTTC.

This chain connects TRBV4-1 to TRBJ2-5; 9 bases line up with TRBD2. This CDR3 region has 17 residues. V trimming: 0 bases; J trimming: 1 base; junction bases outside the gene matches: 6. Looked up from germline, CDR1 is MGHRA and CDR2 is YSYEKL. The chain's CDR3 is CASSQEGVAGAQETQYF. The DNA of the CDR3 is TGCGCCAGCAGCCAAGAAGGGGTAGCGGGGGCCCAAGAGACCCAGTACTTC.

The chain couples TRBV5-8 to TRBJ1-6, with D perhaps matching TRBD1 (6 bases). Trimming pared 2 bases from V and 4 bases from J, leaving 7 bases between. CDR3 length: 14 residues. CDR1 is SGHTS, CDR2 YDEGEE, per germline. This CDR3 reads CASSFGQYNSPLHF. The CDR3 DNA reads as TGTGCCAGCAGCTTCGGACAGTATAATTCACCCCTCCACTTT.

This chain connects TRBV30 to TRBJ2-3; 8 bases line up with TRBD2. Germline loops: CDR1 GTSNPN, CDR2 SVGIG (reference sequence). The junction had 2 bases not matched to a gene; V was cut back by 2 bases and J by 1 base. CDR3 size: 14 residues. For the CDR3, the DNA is TGTGCCTGGAGTCTCGGGGGGGGCACAGATACGCAGTATTTT. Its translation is CAWSLGGGTDTQYF.

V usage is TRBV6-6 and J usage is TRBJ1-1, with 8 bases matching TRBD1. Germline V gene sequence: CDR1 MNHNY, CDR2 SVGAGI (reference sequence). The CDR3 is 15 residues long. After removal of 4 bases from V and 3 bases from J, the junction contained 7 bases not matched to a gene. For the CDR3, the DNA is TGTGCCAGCAGTTTTGGACAGGGCTGGTACACTGAAGCTTTCTTT. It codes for CASSFGQGWYTEAFF.

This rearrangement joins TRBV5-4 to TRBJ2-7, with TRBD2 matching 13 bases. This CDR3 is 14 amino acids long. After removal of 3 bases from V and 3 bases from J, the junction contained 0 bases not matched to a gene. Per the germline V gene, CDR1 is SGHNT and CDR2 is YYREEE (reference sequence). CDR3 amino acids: CASSWTSGSYEQYF. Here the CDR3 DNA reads TGTGCCAGCAGCTGGACTAGCGGGAGCTACGAGCAGTACTTC.